These 22 T cell receptor beta chains came from one sample sequenced in a study of regulatory T cells in long-lasting Graves disease. The time point: newly diagnosed GD, antithyroid drugs for less than 3 months. PBMC RNA was the source of the TCR library. With iRepertoire HTBI primers and Arm-PCR of CDR3 regions, TCR beta libraries were built. Each CDR3 protein gets one entry after TCRdb re-called the multiplex PCR reads with MiXCR. The sample has 530,000 or so distinct CDR3 sequences; 15% to 20% are singletons. The sample also formed part of further work on T cells in Graves' hyperthyroidism and ophthalmopathy.

The material was peripheral blood mononuclear cells (PBMCs), obtained at new diagnosis, from a patient treated with antithyroid drugs. The receptors shown here come from a man younger than 30 with Graves disease.

In its sample, this clonotype was seen many times. CDR3 loop: CASSSEGDYYNEQFF. CDR3 coding DNA: TGTGCCAGCAGCTCAGAAGGTGATTACTACAATGAGCAGTTCTTC. The chain links TRBV11-2 to TRBJ2-1; the D is unclear. With 4 bases removed from V and 3 bases from J, the gap between germline ends came to 13 bases. Germline CDR1 SGHAT, CDR2 FQNNGV. The CDR3 has 15 amino acids.

About this clonotype: A read error may be the cause here, since a much bigger clone is one base away. This sequence joins TRBV30 and TRBJ1-3; D unclear. The length of the CDR3 is 11 residues. CDR1 is GTSNPN and CDR2 is SVGIG in the germline V gene (reference sequence). This CDR3 reads CAWSRGNTICF. CDR3 sequence (DNA): TGTGCCTGGAGTCGCGGAAACACCATATGTTTT.

In this sample, this clonotype turned up many times. The CDR3 nucleotides read TGTGCCAGCAGTTACTCTACAGGGACCTACGAGCAGTACTTC. Its translation: CASSYSTGTYEQYF. The chain joins TRBV6-9 to TRBJ2-7, with D maybe TRBD1 (6 bases). V lost 3 bases to trimming and J lost 2 bases, with 11 bases between them. This CDR3 has 14 residues. Germline V lookup: CDR1 MNHGY, CDR2 SVAAGI.

This clonotype was found many times. This chain links TRBV25-1 with TRBJ2-7; 7 nucleotides match TRBD2. This CDR3 comprises 15 residues. Germline CDR1 MGHDK, CDR2 SYGVNS. V shed 2 bases and J 4 bases; nucleotides not matched to a gene: 8. CDR3 sequence (DNA): TGTGCCAGCAGTGAAACGGCTAGCGGAGGATACGAGCAGTACTTC. This sequence encodes CASSETASGGYEQYF.

The V call is TRBV4-1, the J call TRBJ2-3; D is uncertain. The germline V and J ends were trimmed by 4 bases and 1 base, with 12 bases remaining between them. The CDR3 runs 15 residues. CDR1 is MGHRA and CDR2 is YSYEKL in the germline V gene. CDR3 protein: CASSLINAGTDTQYF. DNA for the CDR3: TGCGCCAGCAGCCTTATAAATGCGGGCACAGATACGCAGTATTTT.

V gene TRBV7-3 combines with J gene TRBJ1-3; D uncertain. Trimming took off 0 bases at V and 4 bases at J, with 4 bases between the two ends. The germline V gene has CDR1 SGHTA and CDR2 FQGTGA. CDR3 length: 13 residues. CDR3 nucleotides: TGTGCCAGCAGCTTAACCCTAGGAAACACCATATATTTT. Translating it yields CASSLTLGNTIYF.

The sample holds many counts of this clonotype. The chain couples TRBV27 to TRBJ1-3; D is unresolved. This CDR3 is built from 14 residues. V was cut by 6 bases and J by 0 bases, with 9 bases left in between. The germline V gene encodes CDR1 MNHEY and CDR2 SMNVEV (reference sequence). CDR3: CASRGLSSGNTIYF. The CDR3 nucleotides are TGTGCCAGCAGGGGGTTGAGCTCTGGAAACACCATATATTTT.

This clonotype was seen at least ten times. The chain joins TRBV30 to TRBJ1-1, with a tentative D call TRBD1 (5 bases). Germline CDR1 is GTSNPN and CDR2 is SVGIG (reference sequence). This CDR3 has 13 residues. Deletions cut 4 bases from V and 5 bases from J, with 14 bases between. The CDR3 spells CAWNSGGVTEAFF. CDR3 in DNA: TGTGCCTGGAATTCCGGGGGGGTTACTGAAGCTTTCTTT.

The sample holds many counts of this clonotype. The V gene is TRBV7-2, the J gene TRBJ2-1; perhaps TRBD2 as D (6 bases). The CDR3 is made up of 14 amino acids. V dropped 4 bases and J dropped 7 bases, with 14 bases sitting between them. Germline CDR1 and CDR2: SGHTA and FQGNSA. The chain's CDR3 is CASSYFGSGNEQFF. CDR3 sequence (DNA): TGTGCCAGCAGCTACTTCGGGAGTGGTAATGAGCAGTTCTTC.

The chain has TRBV28 and TRBJ2-5, with TRBD2 matching over 11 bases. The CDR3 consists of 16 residues. The V gene's germline CDR1 is MDHEN and CDR2 SYDVKM. V trimming: 2 bases; J trimming: 5 bases; junction bases outside the gene matches: 7. The CDR3 spells CASSLPIAGGMETQYF. The CDR3 DNA is TGTGCCAGCAGTTTACCTATAGCGGGAGGGATGGAGACCCAGTACTTC.

The sample holds a few counts of this clonotype. This rearrangement joins TRBV19 to TRBJ1-1; 9 bases are shared with TRBD1. The trim removed 10 bases at V and 0 bases at J, leaving 9 bases unmatched. CDR3 size: 15 residues. CDR1 LNHDA and CDR2 SQIVND come from the germline V gene (reference sequence). CDR3 coding DNA: TGTGCCACCCTCCCGGGACAGGGATTGAACACTGAAGCTTTCTTT. Translating gives CATLPGQGLNTEAFF.

This clonotype was counted ten times or more. The chain is built from TRBV28 and TRBJ2-7; 10 bases are shared with TRBD1. Unmatched junction bases numbered 3, after V lost 3 bases and J lost 4 bases. The CDR3 has 14 residues. Per the germline V gene, CDR1 is MDHEN and CDR2 is SYDVKM. CDR3 DNA sequence: TGTGCCAGCAGTTTCAGGGGACAGGGGTACGAGCAGTACTTC. Translating gives CASSFRGQGYEQYF.

This clonotype was detected many times. One end of the junction varies from germline; a read error may be responsible. The J gene is TRBJ1-2, the V gene TRBV27; D possibly corresponds to TRBD1 (6 bases). Germline V gene sequence: CDR1 MNHEY, CDR2 SMNVEV (reference sequence). This CDR3 comprises 14 residues. The CDR3 is CASSPGGAFYDYTF. CDR3 nucleotide sequence: TGTGCCAGCAGTCCCGGGGGGGCCTTCTATGACTACACCTTC.

J is TRBJ2-5 and V is TRBV7-2; tentative D call: TRBD2 (6 bases). The CDR3 has 16 residues. Germline CDR1 is SGHTA and CDR2 is FQGNSA. V shed 2 bases and J shed 1 base, with 14 bases lying between them. Here the CDR3 DNA reads TGTGCCAGCAGCTTATTCGCTCGGGAGACCCAAGAGACCCAGTACTTC. It specifies CASSLFARETQETQYF.

This clonotype was recorded at least ten times. The chain couples TRBV7-3 to TRBJ2-7; D possibly matches TRBD1 or TRBD2 (5 bases each). Trimming pared 5 bases from V and 2 bases from J, leaving 13 bases between. Per germline, CDR1 SGHTA and CDR2 FQGTGA. CDR3 size: 14 residues. The CDR3 coding sequence is TGTGCCAGCAGCCCCGGGGCGGTGGCCTACGAGCAGTACTTC. Protein: CASSPGAVAYEQYF.

This clonotype turned up a few times. This chain connects TRBV9 to TRBJ1-4; D gene ambiguous. Germline CDR1 reads SGDLS; CDR2 reads YYNGEE. Trimming pared 3 bases from V and 8 bases from J, leaving 11 bases between. The CDR3 is 13 residues long. The CDR3 sequence: CASSASLEEKLFF. CDR3 bases: TGTGCCAGCAGCGCCTCCTTGGAGGAAAAACTGTTTTTT.

This clonotype was seen a few times. V and J are TRBV20-1 and TRBJ1-5, with 7 nucleotides matching TRBD1. Germline-derived CDR1 and CDR2 are DFQATT and SNEGSKA (reference sequence). CDR3 length equals 14 residues. The V segment lost 5 bases and the J segment 0 bases; nucleotides outside the gene matches: 4. The DNA for the CDR3 is TGCAGTGCTTGGACAGGCTTTAGCAATCAGCCCCAGCATTTT. Translating it yields CSAWTGFSNQPQHF.

This clonotype was counted ten times or more. The chain is built from TRBV20-1 and TRBJ2-3; possibly TRBD1 for D (5 bases). CDR1 and CDR2 from the germline V gene are DFQATT and SNEGSKA (reference sequence). The CDR3 totals 14 residues. V lost 3 bases and J lost 0, with 10 bases in between. The CDR3 coding sequence is TGCAGTGCTAGGGGGCAGCTAAGCACAGATACGCAGTATTTT. Translation gives CSARGQLSTDTQYF.

This chain uses TRBV6-2 or TRBV6-3 with TRBJ2-7; D not resolved. Germline lookup yields CDR1 MNHEY and CDR2 SVGEGT. Trimming shortened V by 2 bases and J by 5 bases, and 13 bases separated the two germline ends. CDR3 size: 14 residues. The DNA of the CDR3 is TGTGCCAGCAGTTACCCCGGAGAAAGCCACGAGCAGTACTTC. Its protein is CASSYPGESHEQYF.

This chain joins TRBV13 and TRBJ2-3, with 9 nucleotides matching TRBD2. V lost 5 bases, J lost 4 bases, and 13 bases stayed unmatched. Germline CDR1 reads PRHDT; CDR2 reads FYEKMQ (reference sequence). The CDR3 is 17 residues long. The CDR3 DNA is TGTGCCAGCAGCGCGGGGGGGACCCTCGGAAGGGCAGATACGCAGTATTTT. This encodes CASSAGGTLGRADTQYF.

The sample holds many counts of this clonotype. V gene TRBV20-1 combines with J gene TRBJ2-1; D might be TRBD1 (5 bases). The V end was cut by 5 bases, the J end by 6 bases, with 17 bases between. CDR3 length equals 14 residues. Germline values: CDR1 DFQATT, CDR2 SNEGSKA (reference sequence). This CDR3 reads CSAAQGYMGNEQFF. DNA of the CDR3: TGCAGTGCTGCTCAGGGCTATATGGGCAATGAGCAGTTCTTC.

This clonotype showed up many times. This chain uses TRBV20-1 with TRBJ2-3, with no clear D. The CDR3 covers 14 residues. With 5 bases removed from V and 2 bases from J, the gap between germline ends came to 14 bases. In germline, CDR1 is DFQATT, CDR2 SNEGSKA (reference sequence). CDR3 DNA: TGCAGTGCTGAGCCAAACCTAAACACAGATACGCAGTATTTT. Protein sequence: CSAEPNLNTDTQYF.